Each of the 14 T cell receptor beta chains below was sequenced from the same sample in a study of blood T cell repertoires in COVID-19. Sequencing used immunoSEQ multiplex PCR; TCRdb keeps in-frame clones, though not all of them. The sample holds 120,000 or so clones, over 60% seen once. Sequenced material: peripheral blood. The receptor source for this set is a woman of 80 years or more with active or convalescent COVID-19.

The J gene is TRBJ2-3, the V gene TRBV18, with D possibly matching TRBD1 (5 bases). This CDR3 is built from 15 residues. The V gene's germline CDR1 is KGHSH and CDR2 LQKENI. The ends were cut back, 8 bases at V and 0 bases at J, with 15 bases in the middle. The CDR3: CASRMTQGSTDTQYF. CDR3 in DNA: TGTGCCAGCAGAATGACGCAGGGTAGCACAGATACGCAGTATTTT.

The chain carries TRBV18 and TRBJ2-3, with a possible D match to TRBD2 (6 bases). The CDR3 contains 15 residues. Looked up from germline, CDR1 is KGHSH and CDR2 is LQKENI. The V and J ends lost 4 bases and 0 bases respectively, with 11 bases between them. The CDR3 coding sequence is TGTGCCAGCTCACGCCGGGACTCAAGCACAGATACGCAGTATTTT. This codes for CASSRRDSSTDTQYF.

CDR3 region: CASSGGFAGQFF. The CDR3 DNA sequence: TGTGCCAGCAGTGGTGGTTTCGCCGGGCAGTTCTTC. This chain joins TRBV2 and TRBJ2-1, with D hard to call. This CDR3 has 12 amino acids. V was cut by 4 bases and J by 12 bases, with 13 bases left in between. Germline V gives CDR1 SNHLY, CDR2 FYNNEI.

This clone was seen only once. The CDR3 DNA follows: TGTGCCAGCAGCTTATCAGGGTCCCCTGAAGCTTTCTTT. Residues: CASSLSGSPEAFF. The chain is built from TRBV7-9 and TRBJ1-1; possibly TRBD1 for D (5 bases). In germline, CDR1 is SEHNR, CDR2 FQNEAQ (reference sequence). This CDR3 spans 13 amino acids. Trimming removed 2 bases at V and 6 bases at J, with 10 bases between.

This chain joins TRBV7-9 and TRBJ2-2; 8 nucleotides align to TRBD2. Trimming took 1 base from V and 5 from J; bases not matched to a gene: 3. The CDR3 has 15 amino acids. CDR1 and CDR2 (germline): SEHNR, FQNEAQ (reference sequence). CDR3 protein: CASSLGLAPTGELFF. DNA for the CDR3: TGTGCCAGCAGCTTAGGACTAGCGCCGACCGGGGAGCTGTTTTTT.

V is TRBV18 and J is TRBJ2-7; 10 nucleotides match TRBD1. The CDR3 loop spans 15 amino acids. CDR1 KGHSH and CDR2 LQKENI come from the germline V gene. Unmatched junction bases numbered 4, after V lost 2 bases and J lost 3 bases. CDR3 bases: TGTGCCAGCTCACCAGACAGGGGGCTTATCTACGAGCAGTACTTC. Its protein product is CASSPDRGLIYEQYF.

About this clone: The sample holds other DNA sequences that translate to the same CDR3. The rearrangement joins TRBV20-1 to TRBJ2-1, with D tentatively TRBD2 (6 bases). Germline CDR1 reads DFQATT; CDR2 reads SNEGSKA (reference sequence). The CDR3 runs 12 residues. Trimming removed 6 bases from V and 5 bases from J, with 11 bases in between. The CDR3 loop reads CSASSGDNEQFF. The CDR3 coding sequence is TGCAGTGCCAGTTCGGGGGACAATGAGCAGTTCTTC.

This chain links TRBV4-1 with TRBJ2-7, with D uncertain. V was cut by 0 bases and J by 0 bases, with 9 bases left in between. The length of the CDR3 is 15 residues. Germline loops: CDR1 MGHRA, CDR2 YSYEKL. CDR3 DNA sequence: TGCGCCAGCAGCCAAGATTGGAGAAGCTCCTACGAGCAGTACTTC. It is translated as CASSQDWRSSYEQYF.

CDR3 sequence reads: CASSPFGRGNEQFF. CDR3 nucleotide sequence: TGTGCCAGCAGCCCATTCGGGAGGGGCAATGAGCAGTTCTTC. The rearrangement uses TRBV9 and TRBJ2-1; TRBD2 agrees at 8 bases. The V gene's germline CDR1 is SGDLS and CDR2 YYNGEE. Trimming removed 4 bases from V and 6 bases from J; junction bases left unmatched: 6. This CDR3 is built from 14 residues.

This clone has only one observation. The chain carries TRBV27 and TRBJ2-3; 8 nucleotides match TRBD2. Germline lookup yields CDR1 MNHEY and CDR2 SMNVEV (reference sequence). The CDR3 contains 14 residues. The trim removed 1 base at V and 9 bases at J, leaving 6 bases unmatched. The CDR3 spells CASSLLAGRFTQYF. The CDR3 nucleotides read TGTGCCAGCAGTTTATTAGCGGGAAGGTTCACGCAGTATTTT.

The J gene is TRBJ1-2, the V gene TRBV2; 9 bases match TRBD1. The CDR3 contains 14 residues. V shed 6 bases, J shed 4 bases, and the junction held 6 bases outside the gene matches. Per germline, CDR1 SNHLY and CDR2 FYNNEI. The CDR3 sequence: CASRIQGAVYGYTF. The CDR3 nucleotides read TGTGCCAGCAGGATACAGGGGGCGGTCTATGGCTACACCTTC.

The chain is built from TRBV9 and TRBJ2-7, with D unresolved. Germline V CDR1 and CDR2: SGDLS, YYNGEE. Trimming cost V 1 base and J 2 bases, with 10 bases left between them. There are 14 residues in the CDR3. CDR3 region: CASSVSAVTYEQYF. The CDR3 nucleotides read TGTGCCAGCAGCGTATCTGCGGTTACCTACGAGCAGTACTTC.

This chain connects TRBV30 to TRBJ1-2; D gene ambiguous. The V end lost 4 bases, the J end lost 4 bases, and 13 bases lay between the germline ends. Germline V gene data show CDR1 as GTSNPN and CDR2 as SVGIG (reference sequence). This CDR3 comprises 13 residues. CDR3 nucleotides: TGTGCCTGGACTCCATCCGGGGTCTATGGCTACACCTTC. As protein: CAWTPSGVYGYTF.

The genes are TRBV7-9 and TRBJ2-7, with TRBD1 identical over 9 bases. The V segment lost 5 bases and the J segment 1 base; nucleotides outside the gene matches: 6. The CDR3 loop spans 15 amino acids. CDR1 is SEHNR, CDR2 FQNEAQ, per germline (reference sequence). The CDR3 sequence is CASSQDRGRSYEQYF. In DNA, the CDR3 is TGTGCCAGCAGCCAGGACAGGGGTAGGTCCTACGAGCAGTACTTC.